The clone carrying this TCR beta chain has a handful of counts. An end of the junction does not agree with germline; a read error may underlie this. These data are taken from a study of tumor-infiltrating lymphocytes in primary liver carcinoma. About the study: About 3.5 to 8 million productive TCRbeta reads were obtained from the samples, with similar numbers across tissue types.

Per the germline V gene, CDR1 is MNHEY and CDR2 is SVGEGT. The CDR3 extends over 18 amino acids. Starting from 400 to 500 ng of total RNA, TCR beta cDNA was produced with a primer in the constant region. A slightly modified ARM-PCR protocol with three nested multiplex PCR rounds produced these TCR beta libraries. TRBV1-TRBV30 forward primers paired with a C-beta reverse primer drove the first two PCR rounds, about 11 cycles each. Using its own MiXCR run on the multiplex PCR reads, TCRdb lists one record per CDR3 protein. This table holds hundreds of thousands of distinct CDR3 sequences, approximately 58% found once. RNA was extracted from whole blood without cell sorting, alongside germline DNA.

The chain employs TRBV6-2 or TRBV6-3 and TRBJ2-3; D perhaps matches TRBD2 (5 bases). Specimen: peripheral blood. The TCR sequence derives from a woman in her 30s with primary liver carcinoma and hepatitis B virus infection. The CDR3: CATSYSAGSNRSTDTQYF. The CDR3 DNA reads TGTGCCACCAGTTACTCTGCGGGTTCTAACAGAAGCACAGATACGCAGTATTTT.